This entry lists 24 T cell receptor beta chains sequenced from one sample in a study of T-cell reconstitution after alpha-beta-depleted transplantation in children. Construction of the TCRbeta library involved unique molecular identifiers. TCRdb reprocessed the PCR reads with MiXCR, giving one entry per CDR3 protein. The data hold 500,000 or so distinct CDR3 sequences, with over 10% observed a single time. The input for sequencing was PBMCs, mostly from graft donor cells, taken 180 days after TCRalphabeta/CD19-depleted stem cell transplant. The receptors come from a female patient younger than 10 who had a stem cell transplant for aplastic anemia, so the T cells may come from the graft donor.

This clonotype was picked up a small number of times. The chain couples TRBV20-1 to TRBJ1-1; TRBD1 might be the D (6 bases). The CDR3 is 14 residues long. Looked up from germline, CDR1 is DFQATT and CDR2 is SNEGSKA (reference sequence). Trimming removed 5 bases from V and 2 bases from J, with 15 bases in between. The CDR3 DNA reads TGCAGTGCTTACCGGGGCGGGGGCAACACTGAAGCTTTCTTT. It encodes CSAYRGGGNTEAFF.

The sample holds a few counts of this clonotype. This chain links TRBV12-3 or TRBV12-4 with TRBJ2-2; D may be TRBD2 (6 bases). The CDR3 loop spans 15 amino acids. V was cut by 2 bases and J by 6 bases, with 13 bases left in between. CDR3 DNA: TGTGCCAGCAGTTTATTTACTAGCCTCTCCGGGGAGCTGTTTTTT. Translating it yields CASSLFTSLSGELFF.

Only a few counts were recorded for this clonotype. The V and J genes are TRBV3-1 and TRBJ2-3; 11 bases agree with TRBD2. Trimming at V came to 0 bases and at J to 4 bases, leaving 6 bases not matched to a gene. This CDR3 is 17 amino acids long. From germline, CDR1 is LGHDT and CDR2 YNNKEL (reference sequence). This chain's CDR3 is CASSQDPLAGVADTQYF. The CDR3 DNA sequence: TGTGCCAGCAGCCAAGACCCACTAGCGGGAGTGGCAGATACGCAGTATTTT.

This chain links TRBV6-5 with TRBJ2-1, with 7 bases fitting TRBD1. Germline V gives CDR1 MNHEY, CDR2 SVGAGI. The CDR3 has 14 amino acids. After removal of 2 bases from V and 4 bases from J, the junction contained 2 bases not matched to a gene. The CDR3 nucleotides read TGTGCCAGCAGTTACCGGGACAGATACAATGAGCAGTTCTTC. Translated: CASSYRDRYNEQFF.

This clonotype has just a few counts. V is TRBV6-5 and J is TRBJ2-7, with D tentatively TRBD1 or TRBD2 (5 bases each). In germline, CDR1 is MNHEY, CDR2 SVGAGI. The CDR3 runs 13 residues. V was trimmed by 2 bases and J by 4 bases, leaving 9 bases between them. The CDR3 here is CASSYKGPYEQYF. CDR3 DNA sequence: TGTGCCAGCAGTTACAAGGGACCTTACGAGCAGTACTTC.

This clonotype has more than one count but fewer than ten. This rearrangement joins TRBV6-2 or TRBV6-3 to TRBJ1-6, with D possibly being TRBD1 (6 bases). This CDR3 has 16 amino acids. Trimming stripped 0 bases from V and 8 bases from J, with 14 bases between. From germline, CDR1 is MNHEY and CDR2 SVGEGT. The chain's CDR3 is CASSYSDRRDYSPLHF. DNA of the CDR3: TGTGCCAGCAGTTACTCTGACAGGCGGGATTATTCACCCCTCCACTTT.

This clonotype was recorded a few times. This chain uses TRBV7-2 with TRBJ2-3; D unclear. Germline V gene data show CDR1 as SGHTA and CDR2 as FQGNSA. Trimming cost V 4 bases and J 0 bases, with 11 bases left between them. There are 15 residues in the CDR3. CDR3 sequence: CASSSRRKSTDTQYF. The CDR3 coding sequence is TGTGCCAGCAGCTCACGTCGGAAGAGCACAGATACGCAGTATTTT.

V gene TRBV10-3 combines with J gene TRBJ2-1, with TRBD1 identical over 7 bases. V was clipped by 11 bases and J by 4 bases; unmatched bases: 8. The CDR3 has 13 amino acids. Looked up from germline, CDR1 is ENHRY and CDR2 is SYGVKD. DNA of the CDR3: TGTGCCGTACGGGACAGAGAATACAATGAGCAGTTCTTC. Translation: CAVRDREYNEQFF.

The genes are TRBV6-4 and TRBJ2-7; D could derive from TRBD1 or TRBD2 (5 bases each). Trimming took 5 bases from V and 9 from J, leaving 17 bases between them. CDR1 is MRHNA and CDR2 is SNTAGT in the germline V gene. The CDR3 spans 13 residues. This CDR3 is CASSHAQGRVQYV. The DNA for the CDR3 is TGTGCCAGCAGTCACGCCCAGGGACGCGTGCAGTACGTC.

V usage is TRBV29-1 and J usage is TRBJ2-1, with 13 bases identical to TRBD2. Trimming took 1 base from V and 9 from J; bases not matched to a gene: 9. Germline V gene sequence: CDR1 SQVTM, CDR2 ANQGSEA. The CDR3 loop spans 16 amino acids. Here the CDR3 reads CSVEGRTSGRDLEQFF. The CDR3 bases are TGCAGCGTTGAAGGCCGAACTAGCGGGAGGGATCTTGAGCAGTTCTTC.

V and J are TRBV19 and TRBJ1-1, with 10 bases aligning to TRBD1. Germline V gene sequence: CDR1 LNHDA, CDR2 SQIVND (reference sequence). V lost 5 bases, J lost 4 bases, and 13 bases stayed unmatched. This CDR3 has 17 amino acids. CDR3 DNA: TGTGCCAGTAGTCGCTGGACAGGGGGAGGTGGTCGCACTGAAGCTTTCTTT. Its protein product is CASSRWTGGGGRTEAFF.

This clonotype has ten or more counts. The genes are TRBV12-3 or TRBV12-4 and TRBJ1-2; no firm D call. Trimming stripped 5 bases from V and 0 bases from J, with 13 bases between. This CDR3 has 15 amino acids. In nucleotides, the CDR3 is TGTGCCAGCAGTCCCGGAGGGAGGGCTAACTATGGCTACACCTTC. Amino acids: CASSPGGRANYGYTF.

J is TRBJ1-1 and V is TRBV3-1; D possibly corresponds to TRBD1 (5 bases). This CDR3 contains 15 residues. V lost 5 bases and J 4 bases, leaving 17 bases between the germline ends. The V gene's germline CDR1 is LGHDT and CDR2 YNNKEL (reference sequence). CDR3 region: CASSWLRGPGTEAFF. The CDR3 DNA reads as TGTGCCAGCAGCTGGCTCCGGGGCCCGGGCACTGAAGCTTTCTTT.

There are a few counts of this clonotype. The genes are TRBV21-1 and TRBJ2-1; the D call of TRBD1 is as the table states it, not checked on the DNA. TRBV21-1 is shown as a pseudogene. The CDR3 loop spans 19 amino acids. The CDR3, as DNA: TGTGCCAGCAGCAGAGGACAGGGGGCACCTAGCGGGGCCTACAATGAGCAGTTCTTC. Translated, it gives CASSRGQGAPSGAYNEQFF.

This chain joins TRBV11-3 and TRBJ2-3; TRBD2 aligns across 13 bases. V was clipped by 5 bases and J by 2 bases; unmatched bases: 7. CDR3 length: 17 residues. The germline V gene has CDR1 SGHNT and CDR2 YENEEA. The CDR3 region is CASSLRTSGRFTDTQYF. CDR3 bases: TGTGCCAGCAGCCTGAGGACTAGCGGGAGATTCACAGATACGCAGTATTTT.

This clonotype has just a few counts. This chain joins TRBV12-3 or TRBV12-4 and TRBJ1-5; no clear D. The CDR3 loop spans 12 amino acids. The V gene lost 0 bases and the J gene lost 7 bases, with 4 bases spanning the gap. The CDR3 DNA sequence: TGTGCCAGCAGTTTAGCTGTCCAGCCCCAGCATTTT. Translating gives CASSLAVQPQHF.

The V call is TRBV27, the J call TRBJ2-7; D is unresolved. The CDR3 sequence is 16 residues long. The V end lost 8 bases, the J end lost 3 bases, and 23 bases lay between the germline ends. CDR1 and CDR2 (germline): MNHEY, SMNVEV (reference sequence). The CDR3 DNA is TGTGCCAGCGGTGGGTTGGCGCCGGGCCCTCTCTACGAGCAGTACTTC. It encodes CASGGLAPGPLYEQYF.

This clonotype was seen many times. This chain connects TRBV12-5 to TRBJ2-7, with 10 positions matching TRBD1. CDR1 and CDR2 (germline): LGHNT, FRNRAP. This CDR3 has 13 residues. V shed 4 bases, J shed 3 bases, and the junction held 0 bases outside the gene matches. The CDR3 DNA is TGTGCTAGTGGTTGGACAGGGGGCTACGAGCAGTACTTC. This sequence encodes CASGWTGGYEQYF.

This chain joins TRBV9 and TRBJ2-7; D possibly corresponds to TRBD2 (6 bases). From germline, CDR1 is SGDLS and CDR2 YYNGEE. Trimming shortened V by 0 bases and J by 2 bases, and 15 bases separated the two germline ends. This CDR3 has 16 residues. The CDR3 here is CASSVGGGAPTYEQYF. For the CDR3, the DNA is TGTGCCAGCAGCGTAGGAGGAGGGGCCCCTACCTACGAGCAGTACTTC.

The CDR3 region is CASSHLWTGVNTGELFF. The CDR3 region has the DNA TGTGCCAGCAGCCATCTTTGGACAGGGGTGAACACCGGGGAGCTGTTTTTT. The chain recombines TRBV14 with TRBJ2-2, with TRBD1 matching over 9 bases. The CDR3 runs 17 residues. Trimming at V came to 3 bases and at J to 1 base, leaving 6 bases not matched to a gene. Germline V gives CDR1 SGHDN, CDR2 FVKESK.

This clonotype was seen at least ten times. This chain links TRBV5-1 with TRBJ2-3; 11 positions match TRBD2. The germline V gene encodes CDR1 SGHRS and CDR2 YFSETQ. This CDR3 contains 18 residues. Trimming took 3 bases from V and 4 from J; bases not matched to a gene: 13. This chain's CDR3 is CASSSGVAGGHRADTQYF. CDR3 bases: TGCGCCAGCAGCTCCGGGGTAGCGGGAGGGCATAGGGCAGATACGCAGTATTTT. Looking up the rest from reference TRBV5-1 and TRBJ2-3 gives the full variable domain: KAGVTQTPRYLIKTRGQQVTLSCSPISGHRSVSWYQQTPGQGLQFLFEYFSETQRNKGNFPGRFSGRQFSNSRSEMNVSTLELGDSALYLCASSSGVAGGHRADTQYFGPGTRLTVL.

This chain uses TRBV6-2 or TRBV6-3 with TRBJ2-2, with 9 bases aligning to TRBD2. Per the germline V gene, CDR1 is MNHEY and CDR2 is SVGEGT. J was trimmed by 7 bases and V by 5 bases; bases with no gene match: 14. The CDR3 covers 17 residues. CDR3 protein: CASSPVLVRGGDGELFF. The CDR3 DNA reads TGTGCCAGCAGTCCAGTCCTGGTGCGGGGGGGCGACGGGGAGCTGTTTTTT.

The chain employs TRBV18 and TRBJ2-1, with D unresolved. The CDR3 sequence is 14 residues long. Germline V gene sequence: CDR1 KGHSH, CDR2 LQKENI. Deletions cut 2 bases from V and 4 bases from J, with 9 bases between. The CDR3, as DNA: TGTGCCAGCTCACCAAGTCTGGGTTACAATGAGCAGTTCTTC. Its protein product is CASSPSLGYNEQFF. The entire variable domain, with the rest obtained from reference TRBV18 and TRBJ2-1, is as follows: NAGVMQNPRHLVRRRGQEARLRCSPMKGHSHVYWYRQLPEEGLKFMVYLQKENIIDESGMPKERFSAEFPKEGPSILRIQQVVRGDSAAYFCASSPSLGYNEQFFGPGTRLTVL.

This clonotype occurred a few times. J is TRBJ2-7 and V is TRBV7-2; 9 bases agree with TRBD2. The J segment lost 6 bases and the V segment lost 1 base, leaving 4 bases of the junction unmatched. CDR1 is SGHTA, CDR2 FQGNSA, per germline. This CDR3 spans 14 amino acids. The CDR3 nucleotides are TGTGCCAGCAGCTTAGAAGCGGGAGGAGGCGAGCAGTACGTC. This translates into CASSLEAGGGEQYV.